One and the same sample provided the 27 T cell receptor beta chains below, sequenced in a study of metastatic and nonmetastatic thyroid tumors. Through MiXCR, TCRdb re-clonotyped the PCR reads. This table has tens of thousands of clones, less than 20% appearing once. All patients were untreated before thyroid surgery. The sequenced sample was blood. The receptor source for this set is a female donor with papillary thyroid cancer or a benign thyroid nodule (not recorded which). Some clones in this sample may be carry-over from other donors' samples.

The CDR3 DNA is TGCAGTGCCAAGAGGGGTGAGGGAGGGTCCCAAGCAGATACGCAGTATTTT. As protein: CSAKRGEGGSQADTQYF. This sequence joins TRBV20-1 and TRBJ2-3, with 7 bases fitting TRBD2. The germline CDR1 and CDR2 sequences are DFQATT and SNEGSKA (reference sequence). CDR3 length: 17 amino acids. V gave up 6 bases and J gave up 4 bases; unmatched junction bases: 19.

This clone was detected ten times or more. The gene calls are TRBV7-9 and TRBJ2-7; D remains ambiguous. This CDR3 is 12 amino acids long. The V end was cut by 5 bases, the J end by 5 bases, with 10 bases between. CDR1 and CDR2 (germline): SEHNR, FQNEAQ (reference sequence). The CDR3 here is CASSPASDEQYF. The DNA for the CDR3 is TGTGCCAGCAGCCCCGCCAGCGACGAGCAGTACTTC.

In this sample, this clone turned up many times. The V call is TRBV19, the J call TRBJ2-4; D might be TRBD1 (6 bases). The V gene's germline CDR1 is LNHDA and CDR2 SQIVND (reference sequence). The V end lost 7 bases, the J end lost 2 bases, and 12 bases lay between the germline ends. The CDR3 totals 14 residues. The DNA of the CDR3 is TGTGCCAGTAACTCAGGGGATACCAAAAACATTCAGTACTTC. Protein product: CASNSGDTKNIQYF.

This clone turned up a few times. This sequence may be a read error, since a much larger clone differs from it by one base. Additional DNA sequences in this sample encode the identical CDR3. This chain uses TRBV11-1 with TRBJ2-3; a possible D gene is TRBD2 (6 bases). The germline V gene encodes CDR1 SGHAT and CDR2 FQDESV (reference sequence). V was shortened by 6 bases and J by 2 bases, with 18 bases between the two germline ends. The CDR3 spans 16 residues. The CDR3 spells CASRRLAVGATDTQYF. The CDR3 region has the DNA TGTGCCAGCAGGAGATTAGCGGTAGGTGCCACAGATACGCAGTATTTT.

The chain recombines TRBV5-1 with TRBJ2-3; D tentatively fits TRBD1 or TRBD2 (6 bases each). CDR1 is SGHRS and CDR2 is YFSETQ in the germline V gene. This CDR3 region has 13 residues. The V gene lost 6 bases and the J gene lost 5 bases, with 13 bases spanning the gap. The CDR3 reads CASISGDIDTQYF. Here the CDR3 DNA reads TGCGCCAGCATCTCGGGGGACATAGATACGCAGTATTTT.

This clone was seen at least ten times. The chain carries TRBV9 and TRBJ2-3; the D is unclear. V lost 5 bases and J 2 bases, leaving 6 bases between the germline ends. This CDR3 is built from 12 residues. The germline gives CDR1 SGDLS, CDR2 YYNGEE. The CDR3 protein is CASSRSTDTQYF. The CDR3 nucleotides read TGTGCCAGCAGTCGATCCACAGATACGCAGTATTTT.

With respect to this clone: This may be a read error, as it is one base from a much larger clone. The rearrangement links TRBV3-1 to TRBJ2-1; 9 positions agree with TRBD1. Germline values: CDR1 LGHDT, CDR2 YNNKEL (reference sequence). This CDR3 comprises 15 residues. The CDR3: CANSLGQGMFNEQFF. The CDR3 nucleotides are TGTGCCAACAGCCTGGGACAGGGTATGTTCAATGAGCAGTTCTTC.

This clone was counted only a few times. The chain joins TRBV7-2 to TRBJ1-2, with 9 nucleotides matching TRBD1. Germline V CDR1 and CDR2: SGHTA, FQGNSA. Trimming at V came to 2 bases and at J to 8 bases, leaving 0 bases not matched to a gene. This CDR3 is 12 amino acids long. As DNA, the CDR3 is TGTGCCAGCAGCTTAACAGGGGGCGGCTACACCTTC. It encodes CASSLTGGGYTF.

This clone was detected many times. This rearrangement joins TRBV7-3 to TRBJ2-2, with TRBD2 matching 7 bases. The germline CDR1 and CDR2 sequences are SGHTA and FQGTGA. The V gene end was trimmed by 5 bases and the J gene end by 1 base; junction bases not matched to a gene: 7. The CDR3 spans 16 residues. The CDR3 sequence is CASSLASGLNTGELFF. The CDR3 DNA sequence: TGTGCCAGCAGCCTAGCTAGCGGTTTGAACACCGGGGAGCTGTTTTTT.

This clone was seen a handful of times. The chain uses TRBV6-2 or TRBV6-3 and TRBJ2-7, with 9 bases aligning to TRBD1. The CDR3 runs to 13 residues. V trimming: 8 bases; J trimming: 3 bases; junction bases outside the gene matches: 5. Germline V CDR1 and CDR2: MNHEY, SVGEGT. CDR3 nucleotide sequence: TGTGCCAGCTCCGGGACAGGGAGCTACGAGCAGTACTTC. Protein sequence: CASSGTGSYEQYF.

This clone appeared many times. This chain uses TRBV28 with TRBJ1-2; D gene ambiguous. CDR3 length equals 16 residues. V lost 2 bases to trimming and J lost 4 bases, with 17 bases between them. Germline V gives CDR1 MDHEN, CDR2 SYDVKM. This chain's CDR3 is CASSLVTASNGYGYTF. The CDR3, as DNA: TGTGCCAGCAGTTTAGTAACAGCGAGTAATGGCTATGGCTACACCTTC.

In its sample, this clone was seen many times. This chain joins TRBV2 and TRBJ1-1; 9 nucleotides agree with TRBD1. This CDR3 spans 16 amino acids. Germline assignment: CDR1 SNHLY and CDR2 FYNNEI. J was trimmed by 0 bases and V by 6 bases; bases with no gene match: 8. The CDR3 sequence: CASRGQGAVVNTEAFF. Here the CDR3 DNA reads TGTGCCAGCAGGGGACAGGGAGCGGTCGTGAACACTGAAGCTTTCTTT.

The chain links TRBV27 to TRBJ1-2; the D is unclear. The length of the CDR3 is 15 residues. CDR1 and CDR2 (germline): MNHEY, SMNVEV (reference sequence). The ends were cut back, 10 bases at V and 7 bases at J, with 25 bases in the middle. The CDR3 protein is CATSRRAEGGGGYTF. In DNA form, the CDR3 reads TGTGCCACCTCTCGTCGAGCCGAGGGTGGTGGTGGCTACACCTTC.

This clone has a handful of counts. This sequence joins TRBV19 and TRBJ2-7; D may correspond to TRBD1 or TRBD2 (5 bases each). Germline CDR1 is LNHDA and CDR2 is SQIVND (reference sequence). This CDR3 contains 14 residues. The CDR3 nucleotides are TGTGTAAGTACGCCCGGGACCGCACTGGACGAGCAGTACTTC. Translation gives CVSTPGTALDEQYF.

This clone was counted many times. The rearrangement links TRBV28 to TRBJ2-5, with a tentative D call TRBD2 (6 bases). This CDR3 is built from 13 residues. Germline CDR1 is MDHEN and CDR2 is SYDVKM. V lost 3 bases and J lost 5, with 10 bases in between. The CDR3 here is CASSLKGGETQYF. The CDR3 DNA reads TGTGCCAGCAGTTTGAAGGGAGGCGAGACCCAGTACTTC.

This clone has at least ten counts. The genes are TRBV20-1 and TRBJ2-5, with TRBD2 matching over 8 bases. Germline lookup yields CDR1 DFQATT and CDR2 SNEGSKA (reference sequence). This CDR3 contains 13 residues. Germline trimming cut 7 bases from V and 2 bases from J; bases unmatched to any gene: 6. CDR3 sequence: CSVPGGGQETQYF. The CDR3 bases are TGCAGTGTCCCGGGAGGGGGACAAGAGACCCAGTACTTC.

This clone was observed many times. The chain links TRBV7-2 to TRBJ1-2; D perhaps matches TRBD1 (5 bases). V shed 1 base and J shed 4 bases, with 10 bases lying between them. Per the germline V gene, CDR1 is SGHTA and CDR2 is FQGNSA. The CDR3 has 14 residues. The CDR3 reads CASSLDGTLYGYTF. CDR3 sequence (DNA): TGTGCCAGCAGCTTAGACGGGACTCTCTATGGCTACACCTTC.

This clone was found a few times. The J gene is TRBJ2-7, the V gene TRBV6-1; 10 bases are a match to TRBD2. The CDR3 runs 14 residues. V lost 8 bases and J lost 6; bases outside the gene matches: 10. Per the germline V gene, CDR1 is MNHNS and CDR2 is SASEGT. CDR3: CASGEREGLGEQYF. CDR3 in DNA: TGTGCCAGCGGAGAGCGGGAGGGCCTGGGCGAGCAGTACTTC.

In this sample, this clone turned up many times. The chain carries TRBV6-4 and TRBJ2-7, with D unclear. The germline CDR1 and CDR2 sequences are MRHNA and SNTAGT. CDR3 size: 12 residues. V shed 7 bases and J shed 3 bases, with 10 bases lying between them. The DNA of the CDR3 is TGTGCCAGCATTACCCTCCTCTACGAGCAGTACTTC. Translating it yields CASITLLYEQYF.

This clone was seen a few times. A much larger clone differs by one base, so this may be a read error. The sample has other DNA sequences that encode this CDR3 too. V and J are TRBV18 and TRBJ1-4; maybe TRBD1 (5 bases). The CDR3 covers 15 residues. The V and J ends lost 2 bases and 5 bases respectively, with 12 bases between them. Germline CDR1 is KGHSH and CDR2 is LQKENI. The CDR3 coding sequence is TGTGCCAGCTCACCAGGGCAGGGATGGAATGAAAAACTGTTTTTT. Encoded protein: CASSPGQGWNEKLFF.

V gene TRBV5-4 combines with J gene TRBJ2-7, with D possibly being TRBD1 (6 bases). This CDR3 comprises 14 residues. Between the trimmed V and J ends, which lost 4 bases and 3 bases, there was a span of 14 bases. The V gene's germline CDR1 is SGHNT and CDR2 YYREEE (reference sequence). CDR3 sequence reads: CASSGDTHLYEQYF. CDR3 in DNA: TGTGCCAGCAGCGGGGACACCCATCTCTACGAGCAGTACTTC.

Only a few counts were recorded for this clone. The V gene is TRBV25-1, the J gene TRBJ2-2; 9 nucleotides align to TRBD2. From germline, CDR1 is MGHDK and CDR2 SYGVNS. The CDR3 has 15 residues. The V and J ends lost 1 base and 3 bases, in that order; junction bases with no gene match: 0. DNA of the CDR3: TGTGCCAGCAGTGAATTAGCGGGAGACACCGGGGAGCTGTTTTTT. It codes for CASSELAGDTGELFF.

V usage is TRBV19 and J usage is TRBJ2-1; TRBD1 aligns across 9 bases. The CDR3 length is 16 residues. The J segment lost 8 bases and the V segment lost 1 base, leaving 9 bases of the junction unmatched. CDR1 is LNHDA and CDR2 is SQIVND in the germline V gene (reference sequence). CDR3 residues: CASSIATGGIRDEQFF. The DNA for the CDR3 is TGTGCCAGTAGTATAGCAACAGGGGGCATAAGGGATGAGCAGTTCTTC.

This clone occurred many times. This chain links TRBV6-2 or TRBV6-3 with TRBJ2-7, with 7 bases aligning to TRBD2. Unmatched junction bases numbered 8, after V lost 4 bases and J lost 2 bases. Germline V CDR1 and CDR2: MNHEY, SVGEGT. This CDR3 is built from 15 residues. The CDR3 DNA sequence: TGTGCCAGCAGTTCACTCCCGGCGGGAGCCTACGAGCAGTACTTC. Its translation: CASSSLPAGAYEQYF.

This clone was counted many times. The V and J genes are TRBV5-1 and TRBJ2-2; D may be TRBD2 (5 bases). Germline V gene sequence: CDR1 SGHRS, CDR2 YFSETQ. V dropped 1 base and J dropped 0 bases, with 10 bases sitting between them. CDR3 length: 16 residues. CDR3 bases: TGCGCCAGCAGCTTGACCGGGAATTCGAACACCGGGGAGCTGTTTTTT. Residues: CASSLTGNSNTGELFF.

V is TRBV27 and J is TRBJ1-2; 10 bases match TRBD1. The germline V gene has CDR1 MNHEY and CDR2 SMNVEV (reference sequence). Germline trimming cut 3 bases from V and 10 bases from J; bases unmatched to any gene: 8. This CDR3 spans 14 amino acids. The CDR3 spells CASSFPGQGHVYTF. The CDR3 nucleotides read TGTGCCAGCAGTTTCCCGGGACAGGGGCATGTCTACACCTTC.

Ten or more counts support this clone. This chain joins TRBV12-3 or TRBV12-4 and TRBJ2-5, with 7 bases identical to TRBD1. Trimming cost V 5 bases and J 2 bases; bases outside gene matches: 2. This CDR3 region has 13 residues. For the CDR3, the DNA is TGTGCCAGCAGTCGACAGGGTCAAGAGACCCAGTACTTC. Translating it yields CASSRQGQETQYF.